What follows is one T cell receptor beta chain and its context. The ends were cut back, 1 base at V and 8 bases at J, with 11 bases in the middle. The CDR3 extends over 14 amino acids. Germline assignment: CDR1 LGHNA and CDR2 YSLEER. TCRdb keeps only in-frame clones here, not all; method: immunoSEQ multiplex PCR. The table has 130,000 or so clones, about nine tenths seen once; the top ten hold around 20%. This record belongs to a study of T cell responses to AZD1222 COVID-19 vaccine. This TCR derives from an adult in good health. This chain uses TRBV4-3 with TRBJ1-4, with D unresolved. Here the sequenced sample was peripheral blood, taken on day 0 of AZD1222 vaccination. CDR3: CASSQGQRAEKLFF. The DNA for the CDR3 is TGCGCCAGCAGCCAAGGACAAAGGGCGGAAAAACTGTTTTTT.